Reported below is one T cell receptor beta chain. The antigen remains unidentified. The table came from immunoSEQ multiplex PCR; TCRdb's copy has only in-frame clones and leaves some out. Among more than 35,000 clones listed, approximately 83% were seen once. CDR3 length: 16 amino acids. The V gene lost 2 bases and the J gene lost 4 bases, with 18 bases spanning the gap. Per the germline V gene, CDR1 is SGDLS and CDR2 is YYNGEE. This entry belongs to a study of T cell responses to AZD1222 COVID-19 vaccine. Findings of the study overall: Spike regions recognized by vaccine-associated CD4 TCRs spanned the protein, led by 160-218 and 743-854.

The gene calls are TRBV9 and TRBJ1-2; D is uncertain. The sample was peripheral blood, taken on day 0 of AZD1222 vaccination. This TCR derives from an adult in good health. CDR3 DNA sequence: TGTGCCAGCAGCGTGAGCCCTGACACCCGAGGCTATGGCTACACCTTC. As protein: CASSVSPDTRGYGYTF.